This T cell receptor (beta chain) was sequenced during a study of cytotoxic CD8 clonotypes in ibrutinib-treated CLL. Study-level background: Within the patient group, about ten were relapsed/refractory and fewer than 16 treatment-naive, and 17 were IGHV unmutated.

Measured with immunoSEQ multiplex PCR; TCRdb has only the in-frame clones, and not every one. The sample lists approximately 70,000 clones, approximately 90% occurring once. General observations from the study: Relative to age-matched healthy donors, clonality at baseline was higher, and it tracked circulating CD8+ T-cell counts. Progressing patients had sampling times that differed from those of sustained-remission patients.

On this clone itself: Its antigen is unknown.

Germline assignment: CDR1 MNHEY and CDR2 SVGAGI. CDR3 length: 15 amino acids. V lost 7 bases and J lost 6, with 22 bases in between. The input for sequencing was PBMCs, taken after 12 months of ibrutinib treatment. This sequence originates from a human donor with chronic lymphocytic leukemia. The gene calls are TRBV6-5 and TRBJ2-7; D unresolved. The DNA of the CDR3 is TGTGCCAGCACCCGAGGAGAAGCGTCTTTCGTCGAGCAGTACTTC. Protein sequence: CASTRGEASFVEQYF.